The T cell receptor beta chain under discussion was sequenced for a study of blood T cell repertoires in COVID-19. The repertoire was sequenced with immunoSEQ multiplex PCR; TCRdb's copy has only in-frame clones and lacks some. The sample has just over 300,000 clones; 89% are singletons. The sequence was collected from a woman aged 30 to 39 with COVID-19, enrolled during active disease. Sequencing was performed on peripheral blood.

CDR3 loop: CASSLEHSYNEQFF. The CDR3 nucleotides read TGTGCCAGCAGCTTAGAGCACAGCTACAATGAGCAGTTCTTC. V usage is TRBV7-2 and J usage is TRBJ2-1; D not certain. CDR3 length: 14 amino acids. The V gene lost 1 base and the J gene lost 3 bases, with 7 bases spanning the gap. In germline, CDR1 is SGHTA, CDR2 FQGNSA.